The 2 T cell receptor beta chains given below trace back to one sample, sequenced in a study of human T cells and chemical hapten exposure. Described time point: pre-sensitization, week 0. Documented treatment: therapeutic diphenylcyclopropenone sensitization with weekly scalp DPC. TCRdb re-called the RACE reads through MiXCR, storing one row per CDR3 protein. The data show approximately 38,000 distinct CDR3 sequences, roughly a tenth seen once. Sequences were derived from whole blood, sampled in connection with sensitization to the hapten diphenylcyclopropenone (DPC). The receptors derive from a man younger than 40 with alopecia areata. Some clones in this sample may be carry-over from other donors' samples.

The V call is TRBV30, the J call TRBJ1-2, with D unclear. Trimming removed 2 bases at V and 4 bases at J, with 20 bases between. CDR1 GTSNPN and CDR2 SVGIG come from the germline V gene (reference sequence). The CDR3 is made up of 16 amino acids. This CDR3 reads CAWSRGRSENTYGYTF. CDR3 in DNA: TGTGCCTGGAGTCGCGGGCGGTCGGAGAATACCTATGGCTACACCTTC. Full variable domain (rest looked up from reference TRBV30 and TRBJ1-2): SQTIHQWPATLVQPVGSPLSLECTVEGTSNPNLYWYRQAAGRGLQLLFYSVGIGQISSEVPQNLSASRPQDRQFILSSKKLLLSDSGFYLCAWSRGRSENTYGYTFGSGTRLTVV.

This clonotype was found many times. The V gene is TRBV2, the J gene TRBJ1-5; the D gene is possibly TRBD1 (6 bases). CDR1 and CDR2 from the germline V gene are SNHLY and FYNNEI. Trimming pared 7 bases from V and 2 bases from J, leaving 9 bases between. This CDR3 is 13 amino acids long. This CDR3 is CASKDRRNQPQHF. The CDR3 DNA is TGTGCCAGCAAGGACAGACGCAATCAGCCCCAGCATTTT.